Sequencing of this T cell receptor beta chain was carried out in a study of T cells in Graves' hyperthyroidism and ophthalmopathy (dated by TCRdb to the late 2010s). For the study in its entirety: Peripheral blood samples were taken at the time of initial diagnosis, prior to any treatment. To identify TCR V-J signatures that set the groups apart, the researchers used a discovery cohort of approximately 98 patients, made up of 40 to 45 with Graves' ophthalmopathy and 55 to 65 with stable Graves' hyperthyroidism. After sampling, hyperthyroidism patients received methimazole starting at 30 mg daily, and ophthalmopathy patients received high-dose intravenous methylprednisolone. An independent validation cohort of 18 to 20 hyperthyroidism patients and 17 patients who later progressed to ophthalmopathy tested prospective prediction of ophthalmopathy. In addition, the study compared T-cell repertoires in thyroid tissue and in blood from over 5 Graves' hyperthyroidism patients. The paper describes TCR Vbeta CDR3 sequencing of more than 120 peripheral blood samples, made up of about 40 ophthalmopathy patients, some 76 hyperthyroidism patients and 17 progressor patients. For training and testing, the 110 or so patients in the discovery cohort were randomly divided in a 7:3 ratio.

As to this clonotype: There is no known antigen for this receptor. No much larger clone exists at a distance of one base, and base qualities are not known.

The CDR3 runs 15 residues from the cysteine to the phenylalanine. Just the 45-base CDR3 DNA is kept, in frame starting at base 1. Unmatched junction bases come to 6, with V trimmed by 4 bases and J by 4 bases. Looking up the germline V gene yields CDR1 SGDLS and CDR2 YYNGEE. The TCR beta CDR3 regions were amplified from RNA transcripts. For the first round of RT-PCR on the TCR CDR3, the HTBI primer set was used together with the Qiagen OneStep RT-PCR kit. Libraries were constructed in a second round of multiplex PCR, after which size selection and purification were performed. Sequencing of the libraries was done on an Illumina HiSeq2000 using paired-end 100 bp reads. The original methods were these. SOAPnuke was used to process the raw data, throwing out any read that contained adapters or uncalled bases, had a mean Phred below 15, or lacked an exact constant-primer or identifier match. COPE v1.2.5 was used to merge the high-quality paired reads, and each unique nucleotide sequence was defined as a clonotype. MiTCR v1.1 was used to align the clonotypes against IMGT TRBV, TRBD and TRBJ reference segments. Only V-J combinations with frequency above 0.0001, covering 98% to 99.2% of repertoires, were analysed. The TCS score was defined as F50 (clonal expansion) divided by E x V (chaos), with BLOSUM62-based TCRdist calculated between CDR3 peptides within each V-J. Welch's t-statistics and random forest reduced around 520 V-J features to roughly 13, which were used in a naive Bayes classifier (R e1071). Using fastp at Q25 and MiXCR, TCRdb reprocessed the public reads and kept productive beta chains. Duplicate CDR3 protein sequences are folded into a single record with the most common DNA and genes. TCRdb's processing, not the authors' own work, is the source of the V and J calls. Across this sample there are hundreds of thousands of distinct CDR3 sequences, with approximately 15% seen only once. The biggest ten clones account for about 5.8% of the sample.

What the research found in general, with its limitations: In validation, the model predicted progression to ophthalmopathy with approximately 71% sensitivity and around 72% specificity, a median of about 6 months before onset. Blood samples also contained most of the expanded thyroid clonotypes (frequency above 0.001), which suggests that blood repertoires may reflect thyroid immune responses. Sample size was not statistically predetermined, and blinding of investigators to group allocation was not performed. A model built on a 13 V-J signature distinguished ophthalmopathy from stable hyperthyroidism, reaching approximately 89% sensitivity and 81.08% specificity in cross-validation and 80%/75% in testing.

The hyperthyroidism patients were between 18 and 65 years old and newly diagnosed, with a disease duration of less than 2 months. The study excluded patients with uncontrolled infections, other autoimmune diseases, pregnancy or lactation. Diagnoses were established on the basis of clinical symptoms, serum thyroxine and TRAb, thyroid ultrasound, and orbital computed tomography. Blood from progressor patients was drawn when they were first diagnosed with hyperthyroidism, before any ophthalmopathy symptoms appeared. Ficoll-Paque density gradient centrifugation was used to isolate PBMCs from approximately 10 ml of fresh peripheral blood. Progressor patients were initially diagnosed with Graves' hyperthyroidism and developed ophthalmopathy during follow-up. Total RNA was extracted using Trizol reagent, and RNA quality was assessed on an Agilent 2100 Bioanalyzer.

This sequence originates from a woman in her 30s with Graves' hyperthyroidism that later progressed to Graves' ophthalmopathy. The rearranged chain carries TRBV9 and TRBJ2-2, with 8 junctional bases fitting TRBD2. Specimen: blood. The DNA sequence is TGTGCCAGCAGCAAAGCGGGAGCGACCACCGGGGAGCTGTTTTTT. It translates as CASSKAGATTGELFF. With the portions outside the CDR3 filled from the reference TRBV9 and TRBJ2-2 genes, the complete variable region becomes DSGVTQTPKHLITATGQRVTLRCSPRSGDLSVYWYQQSLDQGLQFLIQYYNGEERAKGNILERFSAQQFPDLHSELNLSSLELGDSALYFCASSKAGATTGELFFGEGSRLTVL.